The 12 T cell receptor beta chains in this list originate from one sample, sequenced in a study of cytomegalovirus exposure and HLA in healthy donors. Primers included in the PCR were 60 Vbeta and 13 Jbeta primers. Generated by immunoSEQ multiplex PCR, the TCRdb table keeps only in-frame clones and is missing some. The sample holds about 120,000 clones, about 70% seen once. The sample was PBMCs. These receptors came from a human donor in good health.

DNA for the CDR3: TGTGCCAGCTCGCTTCGAGAGGAAGGCCTCGAGCAGTACTTC. This codes for CASSLREEGLEQYF. V and J are TRBV18 and TRBJ2-7; D is ambiguous. This CDR3 has 14 residues. Per the germline V gene, CDR1 is KGHSH and CDR2 is LQKENI. Trimming cost V 6 bases and J 6 bases, with 18 bases left between them.

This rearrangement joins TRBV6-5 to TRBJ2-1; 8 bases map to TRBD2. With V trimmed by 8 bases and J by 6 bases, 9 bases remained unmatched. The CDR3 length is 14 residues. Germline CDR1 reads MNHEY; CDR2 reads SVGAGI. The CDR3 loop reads CASGSGMVGNEQFF. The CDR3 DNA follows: TGTGCCAGCGGTAGCGGGATGGTGGGCAATGAGCAGTTCTTC.

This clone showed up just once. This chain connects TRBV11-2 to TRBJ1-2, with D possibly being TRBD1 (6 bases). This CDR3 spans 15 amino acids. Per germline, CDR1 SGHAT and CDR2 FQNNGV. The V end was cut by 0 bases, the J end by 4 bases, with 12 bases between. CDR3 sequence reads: CASSLEAGVGYGYTF. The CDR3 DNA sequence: TGTGCCAGCAGCTTAGAAGCAGGGGTAGGCTATGGCTACACCTTC.

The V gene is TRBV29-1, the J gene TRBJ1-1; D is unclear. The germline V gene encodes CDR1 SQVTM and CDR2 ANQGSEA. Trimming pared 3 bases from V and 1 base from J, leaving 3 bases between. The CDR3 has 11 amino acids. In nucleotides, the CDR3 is TGCAGCGTTGACAAGAACACTGAAGCTTTCTTT. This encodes CSVDKNTEAFF.

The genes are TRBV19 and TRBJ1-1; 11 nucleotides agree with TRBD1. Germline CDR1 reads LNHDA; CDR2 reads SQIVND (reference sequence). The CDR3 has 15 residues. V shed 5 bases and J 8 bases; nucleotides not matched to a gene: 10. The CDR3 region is CASSFPGTGGSEAFF. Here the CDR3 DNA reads TGTGCCAGTAGTTTCCCCGGGACAGGGGGATCGGAAGCTTTCTTT.

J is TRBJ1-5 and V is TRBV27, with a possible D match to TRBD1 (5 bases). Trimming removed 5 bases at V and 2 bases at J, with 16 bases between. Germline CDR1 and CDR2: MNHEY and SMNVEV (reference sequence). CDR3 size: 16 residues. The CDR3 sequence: CASSPNRGVGNQPQHF. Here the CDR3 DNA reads TGTGCCAGCAGTCCCAACCGGGGGGTGGGCAATCAGCCCCAGCATTTT.

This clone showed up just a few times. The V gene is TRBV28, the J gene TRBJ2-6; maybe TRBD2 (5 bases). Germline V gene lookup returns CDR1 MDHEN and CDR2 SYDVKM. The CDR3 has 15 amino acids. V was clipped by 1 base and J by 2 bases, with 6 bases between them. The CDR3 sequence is CASSLSGTGANVLTF. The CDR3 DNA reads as TGTGCCAGCAGTTTATCGGGGACTGGGGCCAACGTCCTGACTTTC.

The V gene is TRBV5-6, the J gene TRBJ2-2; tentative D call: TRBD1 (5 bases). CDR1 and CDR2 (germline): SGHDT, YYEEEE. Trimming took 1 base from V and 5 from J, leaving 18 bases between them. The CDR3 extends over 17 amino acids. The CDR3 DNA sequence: TGTGCCAGCAGCTTGTTAGGGGCAGTGGTCAAAACCGGGGAGCTGTTTTTT. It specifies CASSLLGAVVKTGELFF.

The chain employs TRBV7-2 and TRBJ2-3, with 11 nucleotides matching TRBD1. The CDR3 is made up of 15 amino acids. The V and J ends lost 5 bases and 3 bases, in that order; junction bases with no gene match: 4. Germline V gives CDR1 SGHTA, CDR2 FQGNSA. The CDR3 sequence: CASSVGQGATDTQYF. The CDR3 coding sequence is TGTGCCAGCAGCGTTGGACAGGGGGCTACAGATACGCAGTATTTT.

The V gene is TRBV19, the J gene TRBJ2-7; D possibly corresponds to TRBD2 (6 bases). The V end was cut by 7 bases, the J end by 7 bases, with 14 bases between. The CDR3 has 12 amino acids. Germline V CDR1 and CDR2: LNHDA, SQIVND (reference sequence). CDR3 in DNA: TGTGCCAGTATCTCCACGGCGGGAGAGCAGTACTTC. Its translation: CASISTAGEQYF.

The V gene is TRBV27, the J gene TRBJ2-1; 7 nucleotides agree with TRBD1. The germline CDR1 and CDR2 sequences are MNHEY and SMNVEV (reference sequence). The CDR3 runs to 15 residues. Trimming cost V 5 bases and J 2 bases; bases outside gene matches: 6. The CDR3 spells CASSRQGVAYNEQFF. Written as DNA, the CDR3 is TGTGCCAGCAGTCGACAGGGAGTAGCCTACAATGAGCAGTTCTTC.

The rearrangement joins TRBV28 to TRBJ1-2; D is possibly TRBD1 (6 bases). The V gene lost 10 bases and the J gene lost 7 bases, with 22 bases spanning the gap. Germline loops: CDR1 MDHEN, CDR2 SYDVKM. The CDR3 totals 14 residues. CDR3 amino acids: CATIAYREIGGYTF. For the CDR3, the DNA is TGTGCCACCATTGCGTACAGGGAAATTGGTGGCTACACCTTC.